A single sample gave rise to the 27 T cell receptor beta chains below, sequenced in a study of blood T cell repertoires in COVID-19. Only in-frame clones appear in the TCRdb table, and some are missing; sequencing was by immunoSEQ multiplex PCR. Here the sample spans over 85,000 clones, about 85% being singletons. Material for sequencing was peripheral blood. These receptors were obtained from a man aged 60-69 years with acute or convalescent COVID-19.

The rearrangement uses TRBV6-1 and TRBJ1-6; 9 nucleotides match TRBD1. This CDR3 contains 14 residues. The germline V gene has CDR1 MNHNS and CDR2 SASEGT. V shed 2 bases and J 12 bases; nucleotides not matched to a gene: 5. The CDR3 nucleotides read TGTGCCAGCAGTGAAAACAGGGGGCGGGGACCCCTCCACTTT. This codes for CASSENRGRGPLHF.

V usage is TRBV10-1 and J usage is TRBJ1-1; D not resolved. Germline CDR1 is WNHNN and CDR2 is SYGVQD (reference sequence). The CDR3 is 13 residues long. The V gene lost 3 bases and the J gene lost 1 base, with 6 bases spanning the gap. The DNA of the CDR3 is TGCGCCAGCAGTGAAGCGGGGAACACTGAAGCTTTCTTT. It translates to CASSEAGNTEAFF.

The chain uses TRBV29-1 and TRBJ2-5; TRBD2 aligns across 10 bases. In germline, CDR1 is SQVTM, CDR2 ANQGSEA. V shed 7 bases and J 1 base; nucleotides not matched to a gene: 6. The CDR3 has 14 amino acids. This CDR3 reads CSAAAGGFQETQYF. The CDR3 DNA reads TGCAGCGCCGCAGCGGGAGGGTTCCAAGAGACCCAGTACTTC.

CDR3 sequence (DNA): TGTGCCAGCAGCCCGAGGCGGGGGGGAATGACAGATACGCAGTATTTT. It yields the protein CASSPRRGGMTDTQYF. The chain joins TRBV3-1 (or the pseudogene TRBV3-2) to TRBJ2-3; 9 nucleotides align to TRBD2. The length of the CDR3 is 16 residues. From germline, CDR1 is LGHDT and CDR2 YNNKEL (reference sequence). Trimming cost V 4 bases and J 3 bases; bases outside gene matches: 8.

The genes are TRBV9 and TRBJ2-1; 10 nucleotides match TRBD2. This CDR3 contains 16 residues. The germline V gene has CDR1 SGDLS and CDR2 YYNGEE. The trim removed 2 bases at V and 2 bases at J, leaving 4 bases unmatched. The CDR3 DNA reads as TGTGCCAGCAGCGTGAAAGCGGGAGGGCCCTACAATGAGCAGTTCTTC. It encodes CASSVKAGGPYNEQFF.

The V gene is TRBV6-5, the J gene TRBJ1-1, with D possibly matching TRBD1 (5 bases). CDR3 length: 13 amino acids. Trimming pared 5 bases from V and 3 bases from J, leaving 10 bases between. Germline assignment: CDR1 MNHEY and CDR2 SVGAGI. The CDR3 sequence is CASSPDSHTEAFF. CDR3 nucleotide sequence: TGTGCCAGCAGTCCCGACAGCCACACTGAAGCTTTCTTT.

The CDR3 here is CASSQETGSYNEQFF. CDR3 DNA: TGCGCCAGCAGCCAAGAGACAGGTTCCTACAATGAGCAGTTCTTC. V and J are TRBV5-1 and TRBJ2-1; tentatively, D is TRBD1 (6 bases). Germline CDR1 is SGHRS and CDR2 is YFSETQ. The V end was cut by 4 bases, the J end by 1 base, with 12 bases between. The CDR3 consists of 15 residues.

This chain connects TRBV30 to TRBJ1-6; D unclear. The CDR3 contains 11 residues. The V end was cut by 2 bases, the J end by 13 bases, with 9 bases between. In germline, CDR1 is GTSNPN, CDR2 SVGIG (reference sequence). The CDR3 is CAWSLEAPLHF. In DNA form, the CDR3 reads TGTGCCTGGAGTTTGGAGGCGCCCCTCCACTTT. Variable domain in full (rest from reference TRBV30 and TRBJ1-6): SQTIHQWPATLVQPVGSPLSLECTVEGTSNPNLYWYRQAAGRGLQLLFYSVGIGQISSEVPQNLSASRPQDRQFILSSKKLLLSDSGFYLCAWSLEAPLHFGNGTRLTVT.

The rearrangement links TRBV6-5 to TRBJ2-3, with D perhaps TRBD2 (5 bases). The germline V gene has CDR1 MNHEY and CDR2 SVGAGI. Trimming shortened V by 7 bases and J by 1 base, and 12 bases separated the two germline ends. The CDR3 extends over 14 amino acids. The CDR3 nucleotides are TGTGCCAGCAACCGGGGTGGGGGCACAGATACGCAGTATTTT. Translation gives CASNRGGGTDTQYF.

The CDR3 DNA is TGTGCCAGCAGCTTAAAGGCCGGGTATGGCCAAGAGACCCAGTACTTC. This gives the protein CASSLKAGYGQETQYF. The chain combines TRBV7-3 with TRBJ2-5; D call uncertain. V lost 1 base and J lost 1, with 13 bases in between. Germline CDR1 and CDR2: SGHTA and FQGTGA. The CDR3 extends over 16 amino acids.

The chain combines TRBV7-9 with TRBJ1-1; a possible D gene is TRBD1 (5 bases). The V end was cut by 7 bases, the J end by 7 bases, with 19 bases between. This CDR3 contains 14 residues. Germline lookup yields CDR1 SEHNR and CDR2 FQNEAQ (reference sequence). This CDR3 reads CASTQGPLKGEAFF. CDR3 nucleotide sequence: TGTGCCAGCACGCAGGGCCCCCTCAAGGGTGAAGCTTTCTTT.

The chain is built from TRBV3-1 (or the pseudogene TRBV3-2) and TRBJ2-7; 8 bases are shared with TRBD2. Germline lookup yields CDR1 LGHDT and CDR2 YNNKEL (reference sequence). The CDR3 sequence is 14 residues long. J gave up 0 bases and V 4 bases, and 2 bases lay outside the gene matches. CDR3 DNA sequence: TGTGCCAGCAGCCCTAGCGGGCTCTCCTACGAGCAGTACTTC. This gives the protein CASSPSGLSYEQYF.

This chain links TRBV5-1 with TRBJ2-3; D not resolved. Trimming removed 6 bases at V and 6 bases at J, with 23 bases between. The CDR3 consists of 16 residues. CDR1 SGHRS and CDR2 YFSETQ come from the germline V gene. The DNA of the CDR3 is TGCGCCAGCACTCTAACCACACCAGGTGCCCCGGATACGCAGTATTTT. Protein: CASTLTTPGAPDTQYF.

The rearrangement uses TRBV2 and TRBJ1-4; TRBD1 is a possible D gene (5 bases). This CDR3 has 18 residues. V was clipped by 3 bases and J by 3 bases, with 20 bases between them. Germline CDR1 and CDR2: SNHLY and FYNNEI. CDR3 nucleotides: TGTGCCAGCAGTGAGCCCCGGACAACGGCAAGCGCTAATGAAAAACTGTTTTTT. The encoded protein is CASSEPRTTASANEKLFF.

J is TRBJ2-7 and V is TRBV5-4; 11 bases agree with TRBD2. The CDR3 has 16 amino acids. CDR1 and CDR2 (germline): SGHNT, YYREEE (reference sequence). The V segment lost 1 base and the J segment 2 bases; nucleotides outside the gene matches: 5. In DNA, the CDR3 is TGTGCCAGCAGCTTGAAGACTAGCGGGACGACCTACGAGCAGTACTTC. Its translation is CASSLKTSGTTYEQYF.

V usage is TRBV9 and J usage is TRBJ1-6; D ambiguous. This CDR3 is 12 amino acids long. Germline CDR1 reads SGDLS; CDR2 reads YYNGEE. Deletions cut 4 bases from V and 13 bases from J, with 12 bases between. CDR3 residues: CASSPGLSPLHF. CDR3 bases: TGTGCCAGCAGCCCTGGCCTTTCCCCCCTCCACTTT.

The CDR3 nucleotides are TGTGCCAGCAGCAAGGACAGGACGAACACCGGGGAGCTGTTTTTT. This sequence encodes CASSKDRTNTGELFF. This chain uses TRBV5-4 with TRBJ2-2, with 7 positions matching TRBD1. Germline-derived CDR1 and CDR2 are SGHNT and YYREEE (reference sequence). V shed 4 bases and J 0 bases; nucleotides not matched to a gene: 3. CDR3 length: 15 amino acids.

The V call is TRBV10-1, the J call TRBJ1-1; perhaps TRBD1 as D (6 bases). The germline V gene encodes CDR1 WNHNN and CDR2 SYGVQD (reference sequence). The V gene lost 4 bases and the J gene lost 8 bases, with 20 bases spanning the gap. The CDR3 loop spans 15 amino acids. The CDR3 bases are TGCGCCAGCAGTGGTCACCCGACAGGAAACGGGGAAGCTTTCTTT. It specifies CASSGHPTGNGEAFF.

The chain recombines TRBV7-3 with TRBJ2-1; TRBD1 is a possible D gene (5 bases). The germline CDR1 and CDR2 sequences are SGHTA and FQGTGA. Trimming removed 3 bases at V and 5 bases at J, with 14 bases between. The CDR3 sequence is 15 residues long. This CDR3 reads CASSFMGLGDNEQFF. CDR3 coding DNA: TGTGCCAGCAGCTTTATGGGGCTAGGGGACAATGAGCAGTTCTTC.

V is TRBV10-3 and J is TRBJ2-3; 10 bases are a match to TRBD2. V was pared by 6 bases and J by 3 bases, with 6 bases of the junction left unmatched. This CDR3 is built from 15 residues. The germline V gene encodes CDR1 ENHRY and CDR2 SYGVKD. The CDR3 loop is CAIRASGGRTDTQYF. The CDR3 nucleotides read TGTGCCATCAGGGCTAGCGGGGGTCGGACAGATACGCAGTATTTT.

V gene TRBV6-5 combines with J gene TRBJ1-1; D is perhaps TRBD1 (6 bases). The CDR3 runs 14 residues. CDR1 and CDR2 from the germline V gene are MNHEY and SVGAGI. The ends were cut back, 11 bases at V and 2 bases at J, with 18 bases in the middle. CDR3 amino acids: CASQGGDINTEAFF. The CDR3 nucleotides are TGTGCCTCCCAAGGGGGAGACATAAACACTGAAGCTTTCTTT.

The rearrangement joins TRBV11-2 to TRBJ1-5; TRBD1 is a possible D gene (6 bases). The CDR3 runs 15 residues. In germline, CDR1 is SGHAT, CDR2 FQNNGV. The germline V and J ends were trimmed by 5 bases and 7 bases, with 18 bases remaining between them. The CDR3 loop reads CASSRTGSRGQPQHF. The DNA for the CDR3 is TGTGCCAGCAGCCGTACCGGGTCTAGGGGGCAGCCCCAGCATTTT.

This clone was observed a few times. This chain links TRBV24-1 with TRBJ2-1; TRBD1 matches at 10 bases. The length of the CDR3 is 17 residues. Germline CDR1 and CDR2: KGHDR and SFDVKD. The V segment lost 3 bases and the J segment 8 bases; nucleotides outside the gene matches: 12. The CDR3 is CATSDARDRGSRDEQFF. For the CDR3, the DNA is TGTGCCACCAGTGATGCCCGGGACAGGGGATCTAGGGATGAGCAGTTCTTC.

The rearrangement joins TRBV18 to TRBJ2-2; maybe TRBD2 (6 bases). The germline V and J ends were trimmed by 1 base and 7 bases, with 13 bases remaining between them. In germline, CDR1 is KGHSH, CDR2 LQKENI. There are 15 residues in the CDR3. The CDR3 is CASSPRRSGDGELFF. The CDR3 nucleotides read TGTGCCAGCTCACCACGGCGATCGGGAGACGGGGAGCTGTTTTTT.

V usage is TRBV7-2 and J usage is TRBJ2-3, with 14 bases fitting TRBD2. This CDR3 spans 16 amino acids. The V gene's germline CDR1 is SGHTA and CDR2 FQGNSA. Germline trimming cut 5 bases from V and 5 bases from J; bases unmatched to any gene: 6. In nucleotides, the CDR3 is TGTGCCAGCAGCGCTGGGACTAGCGGGAGTGGAGATACGCAGTATTTT. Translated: CASSAGTSGSGDTQYF.

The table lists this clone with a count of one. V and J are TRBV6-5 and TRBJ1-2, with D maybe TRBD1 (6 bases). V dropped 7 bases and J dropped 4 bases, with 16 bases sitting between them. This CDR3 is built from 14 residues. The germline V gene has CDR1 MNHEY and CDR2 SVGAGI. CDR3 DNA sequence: TGTGCCAGCACGAACGCCGGGACACTCTATGGCTACACCTTC. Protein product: CASTNAGTLYGYTF.

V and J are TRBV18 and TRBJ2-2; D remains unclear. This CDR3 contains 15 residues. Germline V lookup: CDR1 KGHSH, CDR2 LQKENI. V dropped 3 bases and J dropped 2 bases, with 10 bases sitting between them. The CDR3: CASSPLTVNTGELFF. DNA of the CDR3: TGTGCCAGCTCACCTTTAACGGTTAACACCGGGGAGCTGTTTTTT.